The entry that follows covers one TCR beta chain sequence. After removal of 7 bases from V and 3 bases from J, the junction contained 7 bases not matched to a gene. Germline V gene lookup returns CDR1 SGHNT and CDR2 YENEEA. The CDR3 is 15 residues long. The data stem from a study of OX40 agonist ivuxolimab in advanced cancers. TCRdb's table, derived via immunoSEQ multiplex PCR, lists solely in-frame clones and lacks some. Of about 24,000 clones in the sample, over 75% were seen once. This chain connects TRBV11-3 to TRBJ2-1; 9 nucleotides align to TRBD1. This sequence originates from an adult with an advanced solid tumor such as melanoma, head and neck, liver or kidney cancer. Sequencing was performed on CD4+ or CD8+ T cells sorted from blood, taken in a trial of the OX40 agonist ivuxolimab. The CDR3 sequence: CASTPGTGIYNEQFF. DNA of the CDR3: TGTGCCAGCACCCCAGGGACAGGGATCTACAATGAGCAGTTCTTC. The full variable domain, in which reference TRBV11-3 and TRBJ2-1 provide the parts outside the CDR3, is EAGVVQSPRYKIIEKKQPVAFWCNPISGHNTLYWYLQNLGQGPELLIRYENEEAVDDSQLPKDRFSAERLKGVDSTLKIQPAELGDSAVYLCASTPGTGIYNEQFFGPGTRLTVL.